The 23 T cell receptor beta chains given below trace back to one sample, sequenced in a study of blood T cell repertoires in COVID-19. Measured with immunoSEQ multiplex PCR; TCRdb has only the in-frame clones, and not every one. The data hold under 200,000 clones, with around 87% observed a single time. Material: peripheral blood. The receptors here all came from a woman in her 70s with COVID-19, enrolled during active disease.

The chain carries TRBV6-5 and TRBJ1-5; D might be TRBD1 (5 bases). The CDR3 extends over 13 amino acids. The V end lost 8 bases, the J end lost 6 bases, and 14 bases lay between the germline ends. The germline V gene has CDR1 MNHEY and CDR2 SVGAGI. The CDR3 is CASSPGGTQPQHF. The CDR3 DNA reads TGTGCCAGCTCCCCGGGGGGTACTCAGCCCCAGCATTTT.

CDR3 loop: CASKGQGAHTEAFF. As DNA, the CDR3 is TGTGCCAGCAAGGGACAGGGGGCGCACACTGAAGCTTTCTTT. The V gene is TRBV2, the J gene TRBJ1-1; TRBD1 aligns across 12 bases. CDR1 and CDR2 (germline): SNHLY, FYNNEI. The V gene end was trimmed by 7 bases and the J gene end by 3 bases; junction bases not matched to a gene: 3. This CDR3 is 14 amino acids long.

The genes are TRBV30 and TRBJ1-3; 9 bases match TRBD1. This CDR3 contains 12 residues. CDR1 is GTSNPN, CDR2 SVGIG, per germline (reference sequence). Losses at the gene ends were 6 bases for V and 5 bases for J; bases not matched to a gene: 2. The CDR3 is CACGTGRNTIYF. The DNA for the CDR3 is TGTGCCTGTGGGACAGGGCGAAACACCATATATTTT.

The table lists this clone with a count of one. The chain has TRBV6-5 and TRBJ1-6, with TRBD1 identical over 8 bases. The J segment lost 8 bases and the V segment lost 10 bases, leaving 7 bases of the junction unmatched. This CDR3 spans 13 amino acids. Germline V lookup: CDR1 MNHEY, CDR2 SVGAGI. CDR3 protein: CATRDRQYSPLHF. In DNA, the CDR3 is TGTGCCACCCGGGACAGGCAATATTCACCCCTCCACTTT.

This chain links TRBV21-1 with TRBJ2-6; TRBD1, the table's D call, lacks a check against the DNA. TRBV21-1 is given as a pseudogene. The CDR3 is 19 amino acids. The CDR3 protein is CASSKDTGTGFSGANVLTF. The CDR3 nucleotides read TGTGCCAGCAGCAAAGATACGGGGACAGGGTTCTCTGGGGCCAACGTCCTGACTTTC.

This clone has only one observation. J is TRBJ2-5 and V is TRBV6-5; tentative D call: TRBD2 (5 bases). Germline V gives CDR1 MNHEY, CDR2 SVGAGI. The V end lost 6 bases, the J end lost 3 bases, and 11 bases lay between the germline ends. The CDR3 spans 13 residues. The CDR3 sequence: CASRLDAKETQYF. CDR3 nucleotides: TGTGCCAGCAGACTAGACGCAAAAGAGACCCAGTACTTC.

The V call is TRBV27, the J call TRBJ1-2; D call uncertain. The CDR3 sequence is 15 residues long. V was pared by 4 bases and J by 5 bases, with 17 bases between. Germline V lookup: CDR1 MNHEY, CDR2 SMNVEV (reference sequence). CDR3 coding DNA: TGTGCCAGCAGTTCCAACAGATCCCCGCCTTATGGCTACACCTTC. This encodes CASSSNRSPPYGYTF.

The chain carries TRBV7-9 and TRBJ2-3; 7 nucleotides agree with TRBD2. J gave up 0 bases and V 5 bases, and 8 bases lay outside the gene matches. The CDR3 has 16 residues. Looked up from germline, CDR1 is SEHNR and CDR2 is FQNEAQ (reference sequence). CDR3 nucleotides: TGTGCCAGCAGCCGGCGGGGAGGGCTAAGCACAGATACGCAGTATTTT. As protein: CASSRRGGLSTDTQYF.

This clone was found a few times. CDR3 in DNA: TGTGCCAGCAGCCAACCTCAGGGGGCAGATGGCTACACCTTC. This sequence encodes CASSQPQGADGYTF. This chain uses TRBV3-1 (or the pseudogene TRBV3-2) with TRBJ1-2, with TRBD1 matching 8 bases. The CDR3 consists of 14 residues. J was trimmed by 6 bases and V by 2 bases; bases with no gene match: 5. From germline, CDR1 is LGHDT and CDR2 YNNKEL (reference sequence).

This chain joins TRBV27 and TRBJ1-2; tentative D call: TRBD1 (6 bases). Trimming cost V 2 bases and J 8 bases, with 12 bases left between them. This CDR3 is built from 13 residues. Germline V gene sequence: CDR1 MNHEY, CDR2 SMNVEV (reference sequence). The CDR3 reads CASSLVGAGGYTF. The CDR3, as DNA: TGTGCCAGCAGTTTAGTGGGGGCGGGCGGCTACACCTTC.

Here the CDR3 DNA reads TGTGCCTGGAGGGCCCTAGGTGGCTACACCTTC. Translating it yields CAWRALGGYTF. The J gene is TRBJ1-2, the V gene TRBV30; D is uncertain. Between the trimmed V and J ends, which lost 3 bases and 7 bases, there was a span of 9 bases. The CDR3 sequence is 11 residues long. Germline V gene data show CDR1 as GTSNPN and CDR2 as SVGIG (reference sequence).

The chain combines TRBV30 with TRBJ2-2; D perhaps matches TRBD2 (6 bases). Trimming cost V 1 base and J 3 bases, with 12 bases left between them. The CDR3 is made up of 15 amino acids. Germline-derived CDR1 and CDR2 are GTSNPN and SVGIG (reference sequence). The CDR3 nucleotides read TGTGCCTGGAGTGGTTCGGGGGTACACACCGGGGAGCTGTTTTTT. This gives the protein CAWSGSGVHTGELFF.

This clone was recorded once. This chain uses TRBV11-2 with TRBJ2-7; D may be TRBD1 (6 bases). The germline V and J ends were trimmed by 6 bases and 0 bases, with 12 bases remaining between them. This CDR3 contains 14 residues. Germline V lookup: CDR1 SGHAT, CDR2 FQNNGV. The CDR3 sequence: CASRNDRSSYEQYF. In DNA, the CDR3 is TGTGCCAGCAGAAATGACAGGTCCTCCTACGAGCAGTACTTC.

This clone came up once. The rearrangement uses TRBV27 and TRBJ2-5; maybe TRBD2 (6 bases). The CDR3 sequence is 14 residues long. Deletions cut 6 bases from V and 3 bases from J, with 14 bases between. Germline V gene lookup returns CDR1 MNHEY and CDR2 SMNVEV (reference sequence). The CDR3 reads CASSRRGGEETQYF. In nucleotides, the CDR3 is TGTGCCAGCAGCCGAAGGGGCGGGGAAGAGACCCAGTACTTC.

The chain has TRBV9 and TRBJ1-1; tentative D call: TRBD1 (5 bases). The V end was cut by 2 bases, the J end by 5 bases, with 10 bases between. The germline gives CDR1 SGDLS, CDR2 YYNGEE. The CDR3 spans 13 residues. In DNA form, the CDR3 reads TGTGCCAGCAGCGTGGAAAGGGGTACTGAAGCTTTCTTT. Translating it yields CASSVERGTEAFF. Drawing the rest from reference TRBV9 and TRBJ1-1, the complete variable domain is DSGVTQTPKHLITATGQRVTLRCSPRSGDLSVYWYQQSLDQGLQFLIQYYNGEERAKGNILERFSAQQFPDLHSELNLSSLELGDSALYFCASSVERGTEAFFGQGTRLTVV.

This chain joins TRBV7-2 and TRBJ2-5; TRBD2 aligns across 8 bases. The V gene's germline CDR1 is SGHTA and CDR2 FQGNSA. The junction had 6 bases not matched to a gene; V was cut back by 5 bases and J by 1 base. There are 15 residues in the CDR3. Written as DNA, the CDR3 is TGTGCCAGCAGCGCGCCGGGACTAGGCCAAGAGACCCAGTACTTC. Its protein product is CASSAPGLGQETQYF.

The rearrangement uses TRBV9 and TRBJ1-5; a weak D match, TRBD1 (5 bases). CDR1 is SGDLS, CDR2 YYNGEE, per germline. V lost 7 bases and J lost 2, with 10 bases in between. This CDR3 region has 13 residues. The CDR3 spells CASGGFGNQPQHF. The DNA of the CDR3 is TGTGCCAGCGGGGGGTTCGGCAATCAGCCCCAGCATTTT. The full variable domain, rest sourced from reference TRBV9 and TRBJ1-5, is DSGVTQTPKHLITATGQRVTLRCSPRSGDLSVYWYQQSLDQGLQFLIQYYNGEERAKGNILERFSAQQFPDLHSELNLSSLELGDSALYFCASGGFGNQPQHFGDGTRLSIL.

J is TRBJ1-5 and V is TRBV6-1; 8 nucleotides line up with TRBD1. In germline, CDR1 is MNHNS, CDR2 SASEGT. This CDR3 contains 16 residues. Unmatched junction bases numbered 4, after V lost 3 bases and J lost 0 bases. Here the CDR3 DNA reads TGTGCCAGCAGTGATGGACAGGGAGGTAGCAATCAGCCCCAGCATTTT. Translating it yields CASSDGQGGSNQPQHF.

The sample holds one count of this clone. CDR3: CASSLPLSDSSTDTQYF. For the CDR3, the DNA is TGCGCCAGCAGCTTGCCCCTGTCGGACAGCAGCACAGATACGCAGTATTTT. The V gene is TRBV5-1, the J gene TRBJ2-3; perhaps TRBD1 as D (6 bases). Germline V gives CDR1 SGHRS, CDR2 YFSETQ. Trimming took 1 base from V and 0 from J, leaving 15 bases between them. The CDR3 length is 17 residues.

The gene calls are TRBV6-2 or TRBV6-3 and TRBJ1-6; 7 bases align to TRBD1. Looked up from germline, CDR1 is MNHEY and CDR2 is SVGEGT. This CDR3 is 18 amino acids long. Losses at the gene ends were 0 bases for V and 2 bases for J; bases not matched to a gene: 7. CDR3 nucleotide sequence: TGTGCCAGCAGTTACTCGATCCCGACAGGGACCTATAATTCACCCCTCCACTTT. Its translation is CASSYSIPTGTYNSPLHF.

The V call is TRBV10-3, the J call TRBJ2-1; TRBD1 agrees at 10 bases. This CDR3 region has 13 residues. Per germline, CDR1 ENHRY and CDR2 SYGVKD. The V and J ends lost 4 bases and 8 bases, in that order; junction bases with no gene match: 2. CDR3 amino acids: CAISVGQGDEQFF. For the CDR3, the DNA is TGTGCCATCAGTGTCGGACAGGGGGATGAGCAGTTCTTC.

This chain connects TRBV10-3 to TRBJ1-6, with 7 bases fitting TRBD1. The length of the CDR3 is 14 residues. Losses at the gene ends were 4 bases for V and 9 bases for J; bases not matched to a gene: 6. CDR1 ENHRY and CDR2 SYGVKD come from the germline V gene. CDR3 protein: CAISGRGMVSPLHF. CDR3 nucleotides: TGTGCCATCAGTGGCAGGGGGATGGTTTCACCCCTCCACTTT.

This chain connects TRBV6-5 to TRBJ1-1; D might be TRBD1 (6 bases). CDR1 and CDR2 from the germline V gene are MNHEY and SVGAGI. The CDR3 totals 14 residues. Trimming left V 7 bases short and J 0 bases short, with 12 bases between. The CDR3 reads CASIEGGLNTEAFF. The DNA of the CDR3 is TGTGCCAGCATCGAAGGGGGTTTGAACACTGAAGCTTTCTTT.